The present TCR beta chain was sequenced within a study of CDR3 diversity in severe acne. Germline trimming cut 4 bases from V and 6 bases from J; bases unmatched to any gene: 7. Germline V gives CDR1 KGHDR, CDR2 SFDVKD. The CDR3 sequence is 17 residues long. TCRdb used MiXCR to reprocess the PCR reads, holding one entry per CDR3 protein. The sample holds tens of thousands of distinct CDR3 sequences, about 53% seen once. The sequenced sample was blood. The sequence derives from a male donor with severe acne vulgaris. This chain links TRBV24-1 with TRBJ2-1; 14 bases match TRBD2. CDR3: CATSEMGLAGVGNEQFF. CDR3 nucleotide sequence: TGTGCCACCAGTGAAATGGGACTAGCGGGAGTCGGCAATGAGCAGTTCTTC.